The 26 T cell receptor beta chains presented below share a single source sample, sequenced in a study of molecular identifiers for immune sequencing clone quantification. Each CDR3 protein gets one entry after TCRdb re-called the PCR reads with MiXCR. This sample has about 70,000 distinct CDR3 sequences, with roughly 18% found just once. Material for sequencing was naive CD8+ T cells from blood, with Jurkat cell RNA spiked in. Subset specified: FACS-sorted CD8+CD4-CCR7+CD45RA+ naive T cells. These receptors originate from a human donor in good health. Some libraries in this study had Jurkat cell RNA spiked in.

In its sample, this clonotype was seen many times. The V call is TRBV9, the J call TRBJ2-3; 11 bases align to TRBD2. CDR1 is SGDLS, CDR2 YYNGEE, per germline. CDR3 length equals 16 residues. V was pared by 3 bases and J by 6 bases, with 9 bases of the junction left unmatched. The CDR3 nucleotides read TGTGCCAGCAGCGCTAGGCCCAGACTAGCGGGGGATACGCAGTATTTT. This encodes CASSARPRLAGDTQYF.

Notes on this clonotype: An end of the junction does not agree with germline; a read error may underlie this. The chain links TRBV10-3 to TRBJ2-3, with D tentatively TRBD1 (6 bases). The length of the CDR3 is 17 residues. CDR1 is ENHRY and CDR2 is SYGVKD in the germline V gene. CDR3 sequence reads: CAILDGTGIIGTDPQYF. In DNA, the CDR3 is TGCGCCATCCTAGACGGAACAGGGATTATTGGCACAGATCCGCAGTATTTT.

This clonotype has ten or more counts. The chain carries TRBV12-3 or TRBV12-4 and TRBJ2-3; 8 bases align to TRBD2. This CDR3 has 15 residues. Trimming at V came to 6 bases and at J to 4 bases, leaving 9 bases not matched to a gene. Here the CDR3 DNA reads TGTGCCAGCAGGTCCCCCGGGAGGGCCGCAGATACGCAGTATTTT. Protein sequence: CASRSPGRAADTQYF.

This sequence joins TRBV5-4 and TRBJ2-3; D is unresolved. The CDR3 totals 15 residues. V was pared by 0 bases and J by 2 bases, with 10 bases between. Germline CDR1 and CDR2: SGHNT and YYREEE (reference sequence). CDR3 sequence (DNA): TGTGCCAGCAGCTTGGGGCTAGACCTCACAGATACGCAGTATTTT. The encoded protein is CASSLGLDLTDTQYF.

In its sample, this clonotype was seen many times. The genes are TRBV4-2 and TRBJ2-1, with D perhaps TRBD2 (6 bases). CDR3 length: 17 residues. Germline V gene lookup returns CDR1 LGHNA and CDR2 YNFKEQ. V gave up 1 base and J gave up 7 bases, with 20 bases separating them. As DNA, the CDR3 is TGTGCCAGCAGCCAAGGCGCTTCCGGGGAGGATTCAAATGAGCAGTTCTTC. It yields the protein CASSQGASGEDSNEQFF.

In its sample, this clonotype was seen many times. The chain links TRBV27 to TRBJ2-1; D gene unclear. This CDR3 spans 16 amino acids. V gave up 0 bases and J gave up 4 bases, with 13 bases separating them. Germline loops: CDR1 MNHEY, CDR2 SMNVEV (reference sequence). CDR3: CASSLSSGLEYNEQFF. As DNA, the CDR3 is TGTGCCAGCAGTTTATCGTCGGGTCTCGAGTACAATGAGCAGTTCTTC.

On this clonotype: It may be a read error: a sequence one base away is much more abundant. The genes are TRBV7-9 and TRBJ1-5; no firm D call. CDR1 is SEHNR and CDR2 is FQNEAQ in the germline V gene (reference sequence). CDR3 size: 14 residues. Trimming stripped 1 base from V and 5 bases from J, with 9 bases between. This CDR3 is CASSLGWVDQPQHF. The CDR3 coding sequence is TGTGCCAGCAGCTTAGGGTGGGTCGATCAGCCCCAGCATTTT.

This clonotype was seen repeatedly, ten times or more. The chain combines TRBV24-1 with TRBJ2-3; 9 bases map to TRBD2. Germline V gene sequence: CDR1 KGHDR, CDR2 SFDVKD. The CDR3 loop spans 15 amino acids. Trimming took 4 bases from V and 4 from J; bases not matched to a gene: 5. The CDR3 region is CATSEPGLAADTQYF. The CDR3 DNA reads as TGTGCCACCAGTGAACCGGGACTAGCTGCAGATACGCAGTATTTT.

This clonotype occurred many times. The chain employs TRBV27 and TRBJ2-3; the D is unclear. The V end was cut by 2 bases, the J end by 0 bases, with 12 bases between. CDR1 and CDR2 (germline): MNHEY, SMNVEV (reference sequence). This CDR3 has 16 amino acids. CDR3 nucleotide sequence: TGTGCCAGCAGTTTACTCGCTTTAGCAAGCACAGATACGCAGTATTTT. Translated, it gives CASSLLALASTDTQYF.

This clonotype was detected only a few times. The chain employs TRBV11-3 and TRBJ2-7; 8 bases match TRBD2. The CDR3 is 14 amino acids. Germline CDR1 reads SGHNT; CDR2 reads YENEEA. V lost 5 bases, J lost 6 bases, and 9 bases stayed unmatched. The CDR3 spells CASSPDGGGREQYF. The CDR3 region has the DNA TGTGCCAGCAGCCCGGACGGGGGGGGTCGCGAGCAGTACTTC. Filled out from reference TRBV11-3 and TRBJ2-7, the complete variable domain reads EAGVVQSPRYKIIEKKQPVAFWCNPISGHNTLYWYLQNLGQGPELLIRYENEEAVDDSQLPKDRFSAERLKGVDSTLKIQPAELGDSAVYLCASSPDGGGREQYFGPGTRLTVT.

This clonotype has just a few counts. This clone may be a read error of a much larger clone one base away. The rearrangement links TRBV10-2 to TRBJ2-3, with TRBD2 matching 7 bases. J gave up 2 bases and V 6 bases, and 5 bases lay outside the gene matches. The CDR3 sequence is 14 residues long. The V gene's germline CDR1 is WSHSY and CDR2 SAAADI. CDR3 DNA: TGCGCCAGCAGAGCTAGCGGACTCACAGATACGCAGTATTTT. It encodes CASRASGLTDTQYF.

This clonotype was picked up many times. This chain links TRBV28 with TRBJ1-1; D is ambiguous. The germline CDR1 and CDR2 sequences are MDHEN and SYDVKM. This CDR3 is built from 14 residues. V shed 6 bases and J shed 1 base, with 12 bases lying between them. Here the CDR3 DNA reads TGTGCCAGCAGGGTAGGGTGGCGGAACACTGAAGCTTTCTTT. Protein sequence: CASRVGWRNTEAFF.

This clonotype showed up many times. The gene calls are TRBV25-1 and TRBJ2-7; D is unclear. The CDR3 consists of 11 residues. Germline V gene data show CDR1 as MGHDK and CDR2 as SYGVNS. V lost 4 bases and J lost 3, with 4 bases in between. The CDR3 region has the DNA TGTGCCAGCAGTGTATTCTACGAGCAGTACTTC. Protein product: CASSVFYEQYF.

This chain links TRBV4-1 with TRBJ2-2; TRBD2 is a possible D gene (6 bases). Trimming took 1 base from V and 4 from J, leaving 16 bases between them. The CDR3 has 17 residues. Germline V gene data show CDR1 as MGHRA and CDR2 as YSYEKL. The CDR3 region is CASSQGPGGMSTGELFF. The CDR3 DNA follows: TGCGCCAGCAGCCAAGGTCCTGGCGGGATGAGCACCGGGGAGCTGTTTTTT.

The sample holds many counts of this clonotype. The chain is built from TRBV27 and TRBJ1-1; no clear D. Trimming cost V 3 bases and J 0 bases, with 8 bases left between them. The CDR3 spans 14 residues. In germline, CDR1 is MNHEY, CDR2 SMNVEV (reference sequence). The CDR3 nucleotides are TGTGCCAGCAGTTTGTTCTCGATGAACACTGAAGCTTTCTTT. It specifies CASSLFSMNTEAFF.

The chain employs TRBV28 and TRBJ2-7; D remains unclear. CDR1 MDHEN and CDR2 SYDVKM come from the germline V gene. The CDR3 sequence is 13 residues long. Between the trimmed V and J ends, which lost 4 bases and 7 bases, there was a span of 14 bases. The DNA for the CDR3 is TGTGCCAGCAGTTCAAAAAGCCTGCGGGAGCAGTACTTC. Translating it yields CASSSKSLREQYF.

In its sample, this clonotype was seen many times. This chain links TRBV19 with TRBJ2-1; the D gene could be TRBD1 or TRBD2 (5 bases each). V was clipped by 3 bases and J by 1 base, with 13 bases between them. CDR1 is LNHDA, CDR2 SQIVND, per germline (reference sequence). This CDR3 region has 16 residues. CDR3 nucleotides: TGTGCCAGTAGTATTGTTGGGGGATCGTCCTACAATGAGCAGTTCTTC. It codes for CASSIVGGSSYNEQFF.

The table lists this clonotype with a count of one. This may be a read error, as it is one base from a much larger clone. The chain links TRBV27 to TRBJ1-5; D is perhaps TRBD1 (6 bases). Germline CDR1 reads MNHEY; CDR2 reads SMNVEV (reference sequence). With 7 bases removed from V and 1 base from J, the gap between germline ends came to 17 bases. The CDR3 extends over 16 amino acids. The CDR3 DNA is TGTGCCAGCAAACAGGACAGCTTTGGCAGCAATCAGCCCCAGCATTTT. It specifies CASKQDSFGSNQPQHF.

Turning to this clonotype: A much larger clone differs from this one at a single base, so this may be a read error. The chain employs TRBV5-1 and TRBJ2-1; unclear D gene. From germline, CDR1 is SGHRS and CDR2 YFSETQ. The CDR3 is made up of 15 amino acids. This CDR3 is CASRHWSDSCNEQFF. In nucleotides, the CDR3 is TGCGCCAGCAGACATTGGAGCGACTCCTGCAATGAGCAGTTCTTC. The complete variable domain, with remaining parts taken from reference TRBV5-1 and TRBJ2-1, reads KAGVTQTPRYLIKTRGQQVTLSCSPISGHRSVSWYQQTPGQGLQFLFEYFSETQRNKGNFPGRFSGRQFSNSRSEMNVSTLELGDSALYLCASRHWSDSCNEQFFGPGTRLTVL.

The table lists this clonotype with many counts. V and J are TRBV19 and TRBJ2-7; no clear D. Trimming took off 3 bases at V and 1 base at J, with 10 bases between the two ends. CDR3 length: 14 residues. From germline, CDR1 is LNHDA and CDR2 SQIVND (reference sequence). The CDR3: CASSILGTSYEQYF. CDR3 sequence (DNA): TGTGCCAGTAGTATCTTGGGCACGTCCTACGAGCAGTACTTC.

There are many counts of this clonotype. The chain uses TRBV14 and TRBJ2-7; TRBD1 is a possible D gene (6 bases). This CDR3 is 13 amino acids long. Germline CDR1 reads SGHDN; CDR2 reads FVKESK. V dropped 9 bases and J dropped 0 bases, with 12 bases sitting between them. The CDR3 loop is CASATGSSYEQYF. The DNA for the CDR3 is TGTGCCAGTGCGACAGGAAGCTCCTACGAGCAGTACTTC.

This clonotype was seen at least ten times. The rearrangement links TRBV11-3 to TRBJ2-7, with D unclear. Germline CDR1 reads SGHNT; CDR2 reads YENEEA. This CDR3 region has 12 residues. Trimming left V 9 bases short and J 2 bases short, with 11 bases between. The CDR3 nucleotides are TGTGCCAGTCGGTTAGAGGCCTACGAGCAGTACTTC. Its translation is CASRLEAYEQYF.

The table lists this clonotype with many counts. CDR3 nucleotides: TGTGCCAGCAGCTTAACTAGCCAGCCCGGTGGTGGGGCCAACGTCCTGACTTTC. This codes for CASSLTSQPGGGANVLTF. V usage is TRBV7-9 and J usage is TRBJ2-6, with D tentatively TRBD2 (6 bases). The CDR3 contains 18 residues. Germline values: CDR1 SEHNR, CDR2 FQNEAQ (reference sequence). Trimming removed 2 bases at V and 3 bases at J, with 17 bases between. The full variable domain, with the rest looked up from reference TRBV7-9 and TRBJ2-6, is DTGVSQNPRHKITKRGQNVTFRCDPISEHNRLYWYRQTLGQGPEFLTYFQNEAQLEKSRLLSDRFSAERPKGSFSTLEIQRTEQGDSAMYLCASSLTSQPGGGANVLTFGAGSRLTVL.

This clonotype was counted at least ten times. The V gene is TRBV6-1, the J gene TRBJ1-1; D is undetermined. Trimming took off 7 bases at V and 4 bases at J, with 10 bases between the two ends. Germline CDR1 is MNHNS and CDR2 is SASEGT. This CDR3 spans 12 amino acids. For the CDR3, the DNA is TGTGCCAGCATTCGCTCGGGCACTGAAGCTTTCTTT. Translating gives CASIRSGTEAFF.

This clonotype came up many times. The gene calls are TRBV20-1 and TRBJ2-7; 10 bases fit TRBD2. The CDR3 spans 15 residues. Per germline, CDR1 DFQATT and CDR2 SNEGSKA (reference sequence). Unmatched junction bases numbered 5, after V lost 0 bases and J lost 3 bases. The CDR3 DNA follows: TGCAGTGCTAGAGATGGGGCTAGCGGGAGCTACGAGCAGTACTTC. It codes for CSARDGASGSYEQYF.

There are a few counts of this clonotype. It may be a read error: a sequence one base away is much more abundant. The rearrangement uses TRBV4-3 and TRBJ2-7; D is ambiguous. Germline assignment: CDR1 LGHNA and CDR2 YSLEER. V was clipped by 0 bases and J by 2 bases, with 8 bases between them. The CDR3 is 14 amino acids. CDR3 coding DNA: TGCGCCAGCAGCCAAGACCGACCGACCTACGAGCAGTACTTC. This sequence encodes CASSQDRPTYEQYF.